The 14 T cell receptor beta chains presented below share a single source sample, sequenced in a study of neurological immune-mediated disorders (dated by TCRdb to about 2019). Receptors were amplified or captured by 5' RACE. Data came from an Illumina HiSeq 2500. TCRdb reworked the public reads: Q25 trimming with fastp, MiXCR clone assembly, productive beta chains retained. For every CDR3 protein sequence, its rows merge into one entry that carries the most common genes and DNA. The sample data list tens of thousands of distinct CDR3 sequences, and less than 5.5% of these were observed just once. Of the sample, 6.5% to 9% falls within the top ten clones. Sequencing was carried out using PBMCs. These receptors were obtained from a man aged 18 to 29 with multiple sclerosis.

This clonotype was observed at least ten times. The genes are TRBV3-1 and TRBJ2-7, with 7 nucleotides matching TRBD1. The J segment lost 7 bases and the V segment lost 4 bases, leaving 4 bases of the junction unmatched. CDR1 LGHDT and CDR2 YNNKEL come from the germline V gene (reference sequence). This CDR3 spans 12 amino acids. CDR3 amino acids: CASSPLRGEQYF. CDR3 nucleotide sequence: TGTGCCAGCAGCCCCCTCAGGGGGGAGCAGTACTTC.

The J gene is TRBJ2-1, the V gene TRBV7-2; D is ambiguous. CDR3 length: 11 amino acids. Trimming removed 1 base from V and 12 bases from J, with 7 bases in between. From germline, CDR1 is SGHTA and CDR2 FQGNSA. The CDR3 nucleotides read TGTGCCAGCAGCTTAGGGGGTGGGCAGTTCTTC. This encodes CASSLGGGQFF.

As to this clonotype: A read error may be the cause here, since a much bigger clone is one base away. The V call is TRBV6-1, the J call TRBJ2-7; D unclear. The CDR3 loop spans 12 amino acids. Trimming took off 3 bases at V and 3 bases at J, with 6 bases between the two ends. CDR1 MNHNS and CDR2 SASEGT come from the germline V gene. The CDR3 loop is CASSDQCYEQYF. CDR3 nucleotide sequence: TGTGCCAGCAGTGACCAGTGCTACGAGCAGTACTTC.

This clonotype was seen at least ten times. For the CDR3, the DNA is TGCAGTGCTAGAGACCCCGAAGACAGGGGCTATGGCTACACCTTC. Amino acid sequence: CSARDPEDRGYGYTF. The gene calls are TRBV20-1 and TRBJ1-2, with 8 bases identical to TRBD1. The CDR3 length is 15 residues. The germline CDR1 and CDR2 sequences are DFQATT and SNEGSKA (reference sequence). V lost 0 bases and J lost 4; bases outside the gene matches: 7.

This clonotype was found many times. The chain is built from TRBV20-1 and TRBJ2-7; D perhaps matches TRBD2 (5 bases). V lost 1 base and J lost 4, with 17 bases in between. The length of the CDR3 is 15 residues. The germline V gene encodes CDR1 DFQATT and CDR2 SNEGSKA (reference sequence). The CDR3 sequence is CSARGPGAEIYEQYF. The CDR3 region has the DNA TGCAGTGCTAGAGGGCCTGGAGCGGAGATATACGAGCAGTACTTC.

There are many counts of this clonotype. CDR3 in amino acids: CASSLGLSAYQETQYF. Here the CDR3 DNA reads TGCGCCAGCAGCTTGGGACTTTCCGCGTACCAAGAGACCCAGTACTTC. This chain links TRBV5-1 with TRBJ2-5, with no clear D. Germline lookup yields CDR1 SGHRS and CDR2 YFSETQ. The CDR3 spans 16 residues. The V and J ends lost 0 bases and 0 bases respectively, with 12 bases between them.

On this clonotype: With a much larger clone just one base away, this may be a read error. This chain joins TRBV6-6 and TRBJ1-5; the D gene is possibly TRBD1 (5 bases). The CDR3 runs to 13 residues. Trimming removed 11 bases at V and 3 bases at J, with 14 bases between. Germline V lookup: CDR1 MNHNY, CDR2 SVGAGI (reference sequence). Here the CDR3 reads CADPRGHNQPQHF. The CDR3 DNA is TGTGCCGATCCTCGGGGCCACAATCAGCCCCAGCATTTT.

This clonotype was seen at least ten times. The CDR3 sequence is CASSFRGSNYNEQFF. CDR3 nucleotide sequence: TGTGCCAGCAGCTTCAGGGGAAGTAACTACAATGAGCAGTTCTTC. The V and J genes are TRBV5-6 and TRBJ2-1; TRBD1 is a possible D gene (6 bases). The germline gives CDR1 SGHDT, CDR2 YYEEEE. Trimming took off 2 bases at V and 3 bases at J, with 12 bases between the two ends. The CDR3 is 15 residues long.

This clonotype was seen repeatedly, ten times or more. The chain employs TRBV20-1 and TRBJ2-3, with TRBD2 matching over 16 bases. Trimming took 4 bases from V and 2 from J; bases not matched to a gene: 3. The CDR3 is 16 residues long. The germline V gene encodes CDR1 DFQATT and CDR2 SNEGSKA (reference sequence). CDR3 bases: TGCAGTGCTAAAGGGACTAGCGGGGGGGCCACAGATACGCAGTATTTT. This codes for CSAKGTSGGATDTQYF.

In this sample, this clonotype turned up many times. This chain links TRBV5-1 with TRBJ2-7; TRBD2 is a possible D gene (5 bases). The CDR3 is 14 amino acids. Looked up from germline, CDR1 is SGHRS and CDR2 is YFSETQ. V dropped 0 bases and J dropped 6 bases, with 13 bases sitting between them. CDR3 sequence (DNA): TGCGCCAGCAGCTTGGCCGACGGGATCGGCGAGCAGTACTTC. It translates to CASSLADGIGEQYF.

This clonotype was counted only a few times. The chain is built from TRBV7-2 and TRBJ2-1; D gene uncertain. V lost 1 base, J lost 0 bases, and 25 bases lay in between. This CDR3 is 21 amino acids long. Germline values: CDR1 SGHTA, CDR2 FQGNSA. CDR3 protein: CASSLVSLGSPYKSSYNEQFF. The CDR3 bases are TGTGCCAGCAGCTTAGTATCTTTGGGCTCCCCATACAAGAGCTCCTACAATGAGCAGTTCTTC.

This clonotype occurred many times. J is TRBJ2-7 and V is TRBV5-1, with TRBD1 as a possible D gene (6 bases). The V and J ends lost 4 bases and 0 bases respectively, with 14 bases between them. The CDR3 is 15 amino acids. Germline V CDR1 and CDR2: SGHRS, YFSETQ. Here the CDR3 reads CASSRVGGYSYEQYF. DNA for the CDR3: TGCGCCAGCAGCAGGGTTGGGGGCTACTCCTACGAGCAGTACTTC.

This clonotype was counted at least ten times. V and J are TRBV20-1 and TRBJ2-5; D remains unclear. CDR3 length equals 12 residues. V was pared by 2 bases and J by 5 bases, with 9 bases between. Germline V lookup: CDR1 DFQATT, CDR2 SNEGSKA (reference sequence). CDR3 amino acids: CSARPLGETQYF. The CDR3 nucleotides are TGCAGTGCTAGACCGCTCGGGGAGACCCAGTACTTC.

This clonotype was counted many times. CDR3 amino acids: CASSYGNSGVTEKLFF. Here the CDR3 DNA reads TGTGCCAGCAGTTACGGAAACTCAGGGGTTACTGAAAAACTGTTTTTT. The gene calls are TRBV6-5 and TRBJ1-4; D perhaps matches TRBD1 (6 bases). Germline V lookup: CDR1 MNHEY, CDR2 SVGAGI. The CDR3 sequence is 16 residues long. The V end was cut by 2 bases, the J end by 7 bases, with 17 bases between.